The 30 T cell receptor beta chains below were found in one sample sequenced in a study of blood T cells in healthy people across ages. The second PCR ran roughly 7 to 12 cycles with a sample-barcoded 5' primer and J-beta primers. TCRdb reprocessed the 5' RACE reads via MiXCR and lists one record per CDR3 protein. The sample shows some 1.5 million distinct CDR3 sequences, 28% of them seen only once. The sample was blood. Receptors were obtained from a woman in her twenties or thirties in good health.

In this sample, this clonotype turned up a few times. The rearrangement joins TRBV2 to TRBJ2-4; 8 bases align to TRBD1. The DNA end is more similar to TRBJ2-7, so the J call may be wrong. Looked up from germline, CDR1 is SNHLY and CDR2 is FYNNEI. The CDR3 extends over 15 amino acids. CDR3 nucleotide sequence: TGTGCCAGCAGTTACCGGACAGGGACCTCCTACGAGCAGTACTTC. This gives the protein CASSYRTGTSYEQYF.

This clonotype was found many times. The junction and the germline gene differ at one end; a read error may be behind it. The rearrangement joins TRBV12-3 or TRBV12-4 to TRBJ1-4, with unresolved D. CDR3 size: 13 residues. In nucleotides, the CDR3 is TGCGCCAGCAGCTTGCGATCGGGCGAAAAACTGTTTTTT. This gives the protein CASSLRSGEKLFF.

This clonotype was recorded a few times. The chain couples TRBV7-2 to TRBJ2-3, with D perhaps TRBD2 (6 bases). Germline CDR1 SGHTA, CDR2 FQGNSA. V was trimmed by 5 bases and J by 6 bases, leaving 21 bases between them. The CDR3 runs 16 residues. The chain's CDR3 is CASSTRERDSSDTQYF. The CDR3, as DNA: TGTGCCAGCAGCACTCGAGAAAGGGACTCCTCGGATACGCAGTATTTT.

This clonotype was counted a single time. The genes are TRBV4-1 and TRBJ2-1; 10 nucleotides match TRBD2. V shed 1 base and J 6 bases; nucleotides not matched to a gene: 3. This CDR3 spans 15 amino acids. CDR1 is MGHRA and CDR2 is YSYEKL in the germline V gene. In DNA form, the CDR3 reads TGCGCCAGCAGCCAAGGAGGGACTAGCGTCAATGAGCAGTTCTTC. Protein product: CASSQGGTSVNEQFF.

V gene TRBV11-2 combines with J gene TRBJ2-2; 7 bases map to TRBD2. Germline values: CDR1 SGHAT, CDR2 FQNNGV. The CDR3 is 14 residues long. V trimming: 7 bases; J trimming: 7 bases; junction bases outside the gene matches: 9. The CDR3 region is CASTFGTILGELFF. CDR3 nucleotides: TGTGCCAGCACCTTCGGGACTATCCTCGGGGAGCTGTTTTTT.

In its sample, this clonotype was seen a few times. The rearrangement links TRBV13 to TRBJ2-5; 7 bases fit TRBD1. The V gene's germline CDR1 is PRHDT and CDR2 FYEKMQ (reference sequence). This CDR3 has 14 amino acids. V lost 5 bases, J lost 4 bases, and 7 bases stayed unmatched. CDR3 DNA: TGTGCCAGCAGCACTGACAGGGCTCTAGAGACCCAGTACTTC. Translating it yields CASSTDRALETQYF. Filled out from reference TRBV13 and TRBJ2-5, the complete variable domain reads AAGVIQSPRHLIKEKRETATLKCYPIPRHDTVYWYQQGPGQDPQFLISFYEKMQSDKGSIPDRFSAQQFSDYHSELNMSSLELGDSALYFCASSTDRALETQYFGPGTRLLVL.

This clonotype has more than one count but fewer than ten. V gene TRBV5-5 combines with J gene TRBJ2-7; the D gene is possibly TRBD1 (6 bases). There are 14 residues in the CDR3. CDR1 SGHKS and CDR2 YYEKEE come from the germline V gene (reference sequence). The V gene lost 4 bases and the J gene lost 5 bases, with 16 bases spanning the gap. In DNA, the CDR3 is TGTGCCAGCAGCCCAGAGGCAGGGGAACACGAGCAGTACTTC. Translation gives CASSPEAGEHEQYF.

The table lists this clonotype with a few counts. The V gene is TRBV28, the J gene TRBJ2-3, with D unclear. CDR1 is MDHEN and CDR2 is SYDVKM in the germline V gene. Trimming removed 4 bases at V and 4 bases at J, with 21 bases between. The CDR3 extends over 17 amino acids. CDR3 DNA: TGTGCCAGCAGTTCCCCAACATCGGCCGATGGTCCAGATACGCAGTATTTT. Translation gives CASSSPTSADGPDTQYF.

This clonotype showed up just a few times. The chain joins TRBV24-1 to TRBJ2-1; D unclear. Germline CDR1 is KGHDR and CDR2 is SFDVKD. The CDR3 is made up of 13 amino acids. V lost 2 bases and J 8 bases, leaving 9 bases between the germline ends. CDR3 sequence: CATSDSGLDEQFF. The DNA of the CDR3 is TGTGCCACCAGTGATTCCGGGCTCGATGAGCAGTTCTTC.

This rearrangement joins TRBV5-1 to TRBJ2-7; 8 bases fit TRBD2. The CDR3 has 14 amino acids. The V and J ends lost 6 bases and 2 bases, in that order; junction bases with no gene match: 7. From germline, CDR1 is SGHRS and CDR2 YFSETQ. The DNA for the CDR3 is TGCGCCAGCAAGCGATTAGCGGGGCCCTACGAGCAGTACTTC. Its protein is CASKRLAGPYEQYF.

The chain joins TRBV9 to TRBJ2-1; 8 nucleotides align to TRBD2. The junction had 9 bases not matched to a gene; V was cut back by 4 bases and J by 9 bases. The CDR3 totals 14 residues. CDR1 is SGDLS and CDR2 is YYNGEE in the germline V gene. The CDR3 sequence is CASSRPGGRTEQFF. The CDR3 DNA follows: TGTGCCAGCAGCCGACCGGGCGGGAGGACTGAGCAGTTCTTC.

The sample holds many counts of this clonotype. This chain joins TRBV7-2 and TRBJ2-4, with a possible D match to TRBD2 (6 bases). The CDR3 is 16 amino acids. CDR1 SGHTA and CDR2 FQGNSA come from the germline V gene. Trimming removed 4 bases at V and 7 bases at J, with 20 bases between. In DNA, the CDR3 is TGTGCCAGCAGCTCAAGGGCGGTGCGGGGAAACAACATTCAGTACTTC. Encoded protein: CASSSRAVRGNNIQYF.

This clonotype was counted many times. The chain employs TRBV12-3 or TRBV12-4 and TRBJ1-2, with 8 bases fitting TRBD1. The CDR3 has 15 residues. J lost 5 bases, V lost 5 bases, and 10 bases had no gene match. The CDR3 coding sequence is TGTGCCAGCAGTCGGAAGAGACAGGGGATATATGGCTACACCTTC. Amino acids: CASSRKRQGIYGYTF.

This clonotype was seen a handful of times. The chain joins TRBV6-2 or TRBV6-3 to TRBJ2-7; maybe TRBD2 (5 bases). Between the trimmed V and J ends, which lost 2 bases and 0 bases, there was a span of 14 bases. The germline CDR1 and CDR2 sequences are MNHEY and SVGEGT. The CDR3 runs 16 residues. CDR3 loop: CASSYVTTGVSYEQYF. CDR3 bases: TGTGCCAGCAGTTACGTCACGACCGGGGTCTCCTACGAGCAGTACTTC.

The chain uses TRBV7-2 and TRBJ1-1, with 7 bases lining up with TRBD1. The V segment lost 6 bases and the J segment 1 base; nucleotides outside the gene matches: 11. CDR1 is SGHTA and CDR2 is FQGNSA in the germline V gene. This CDR3 contains 16 residues. The CDR3 region has the DNA TGTGCCAGCAGGAGGTCCGGGACAGAAGGGAACACTGAAGCTTTCTTT. It codes for CASRRSGTEGNTEAFF.

This clonotype was picked up many times. The chain employs TRBV6-6 and TRBJ1-6, with TRBD1 identical over 8 bases. V lost 5 bases, J lost 10 bases, and 7 bases stayed unmatched. Looked up from germline, CDR1 is MNHNY and CDR2 is SVGAGI (reference sequence). This CDR3 contains 14 residues. CDR3: CASSPTGEESPLHF. CDR3 coding DNA: TGTGCCAGCAGTCCGACAGGGGAAGAATCACCCCTCCACTTT.

The rearrangement joins TRBV20-1 to TRBJ2-7; D might be TRBD2 (6 bases). The CDR3 is 15 residues long. Trimming shortened V by 1 base and J by 8 bases, and 21 bases separated the two germline ends. Germline V gene sequence: CDR1 DFQATT, CDR2 SNEGSKA (reference sequence). For the CDR3, the DNA is TGCAGTGCTAGAGTAGGGATAGCGGAGCTATACAAGCAGTACTTC. Encoded protein: CSARVGIAELYKQYF.

This clonotype was observed a few times. The chain links TRBV12-3 or TRBV12-4 to TRBJ2-3; 8 positions agree with TRBD2. V lost 5 bases, J lost 4 bases, and 11 bases stayed unmatched. The CDR3 length is 16 residues. The CDR3 region is CASSLTSGSWADTQYF. The DNA of the CDR3 is TGTGCCAGCAGTCTTACCAGCGGGAGCTGGGCAGATACGCAGTATTTT.

V and J are TRBV5-1 and TRBJ1-2; D perhaps matches TRBD1 (5 bases). This CDR3 spans 14 amino acids. The germline CDR1 and CDR2 sequences are SGHRS and YFSETQ. V was shortened by 7 bases and J by 6 bases, with 19 bases between the two germline ends. CDR3 protein: CASRLAGGGNGYTF. CDR3 coding DNA: TGCGCCAGCCGCCTAGCTGGTGGGGGGAATGGCTACACCTTC.

The V gene is TRBV7-2, the J gene TRBJ1-1; perhaps TRBD1 as D (6 bases). The CDR3 contains 16 residues. The V gene lost 4 bases and the J gene lost 1 base, with 16 bases spanning the gap. Per the germline V gene, CDR1 is SGHTA and CDR2 is FQGNSA. The CDR3 loop is CASSSSRDNTNTEAFF. The CDR3 nucleotides are TGTGCCAGCAGCTCGTCCCGGGACAACACGAACACTGAAGCTTTCTTT.

A few counts support this clonotype. The chain carries TRBV7-9 and TRBJ2-1; 7 nucleotides line up with TRBD1. The CDR3 is 15 residues long. J was trimmed by 6 bases and V by 2 bases; bases with no gene match: 7. Germline V gene lookup returns CDR1 SEHNR and CDR2 FQNEAQ (reference sequence). The CDR3 DNA follows: TGTGCCAGCAGCTTACACACAGGGGCAGTCAATGAGCAGTTCTTC. It codes for CASSLHTGAVNEQFF.

On this clonotype: A read error is possible here, since a much larger clone lies one base away. The chain is built from TRBV3-1 and TRBJ2-3; D perhaps matches TRBD2 (6 bases). CDR3 size: 16 residues. Germline lookup yields CDR1 LGHDT and CDR2 YNNKEL (reference sequence). The CDR3, as DNA: TGTGCCAGCAGCCAAGATCTAGGTGGACTAACAGATACGCGGTATTTT. It is translated as CASSQDLGGLTDTRYF.

As to this clonotype: A much larger clone is a single base away; this may be a read error. The rearrangement links TRBV12-3 or TRBV12-4 to TRBJ2-4; 9 nucleotides align to TRBD2. The CDR3 totals 15 residues. J gave up 13 bases and V 6 bases, and 16 bases lay outside the gene matches. CDR3 DNA: TGTGCCAGCAGGGCTAGCGGGATTATTTACAATGAGCAGTACTTC. This gives the protein CASRASGIIYNEQYF.

There are a few counts of this clonotype. The rearrangement joins TRBV20-1 to TRBJ1-2, with 7 bases matching TRBD1. V shed 1 base, J shed 9 bases, and the junction held 8 bases outside the gene matches. CDR3 length: 13 residues. Germline CDR1 and CDR2: DFQATT and SNEGSKA (reference sequence). The CDR3 coding sequence is TGCAGTGCTAGAGGCGACAGGGAATCGCGCTACACCTTC. Its translation is CSARGDRESRYTF.

The chain is built from TRBV5-1 and TRBJ2-5; weak D call: TRBD2 (5 bases). Trimming took 0 bases from V and 0 from J, leaving 12 bases between them. The CDR3 covers 16 residues. Germline CDR1 reads SGHRS; CDR2 reads YFSETQ. The CDR3 sequence: CASSLGGPRDQETQYF. CDR3 in DNA: TGCGCCAGCAGCTTGGGTGGCCCGCGGGACCAAGAGACCCAGTACTTC. The complete variable domain, with remaining parts taken from reference TRBV5-1 and TRBJ2-5, reads KAGVTQTPRYLIKTRGQQVTLSCSPISGHRSVSWYQQTPGQGLQFLFEYFSETQRNKGNFPGRFSGRQFSNSRSEMNVSTLELGDSALYLCASSLGGPRDQETQYFGPGTRLLVL.

The gene calls are TRBV7-8 and TRBJ1-3; 8 bases are a match to TRBD1. The germline gives CDR1 SGHVS, CDR2 FQNEAQ. The CDR3 has 16 amino acids. V trimming: 1 base; J trimming: 4 bases; junction bases outside the gene matches: 6. The CDR3 DNA reads as TGTGCCAGCAGCTTAGTTAGCAGGGGGCTAGGAAACACCATATATTTT. Amino acid sequence: CASSLVSRGLGNTIYF.

Concerning this clonotype itself: This may come from a read error, since a much larger clone is one base off. The chain uses TRBV5-1 and TRBJ2-2; possibly TRBD2 for D (5 bases). From germline, CDR1 is SGHRS and CDR2 YFSETQ. This CDR3 has 15 amino acids. CDR3 amino acids: CASSLATPNTGELLF. CDR3 nucleotide sequence: TGCGCCAGCAGCTTGGCCACCCCGAACACCGGGGAGCTGCTTTTT.

J is TRBJ2-5 and V is TRBV7-9; tentatively, D is TRBD1 or TRBD2 (5 bases each). The CDR3 consists of 14 residues. V lost 10 bases, J lost 1 base, and 16 bases lay in between. CDR1 is SEHNR, CDR2 FQNEAQ, per germline (reference sequence). The CDR3 DNA reads TGTGCCACCTGGGACGGTTCGCTCCAAGAGACCCAGTACTTC. Translated: CATWDGSLQETQYF.

A few counts support this clonotype. This may be a read error: a much more frequent sequence differs by one nucleotide. J is TRBJ1-5 and V is TRBV7-2, with 11 bases lining up with TRBD1. Germline-derived CDR1 and CDR2 are SGHTA and FQGNSA. J gave up 6 bases and V 8 bases, and 0 bases lay outside the gene matches. The CDR3 runs 12 residues. CDR3 coding DNA: TGTGCCAGCGGGACAGGGGGTCAGCCCCAGCATTTT. Amino acid sequence: CASGTGGQPQHF.

V usage is TRBV11-3 and J usage is TRBJ2-7; 7 nucleotides agree with TRBD2. CDR1 and CDR2 (germline): SGHNT, YENEEA. This CDR3 has 13 residues. After removal of 3 bases from V and 6 bases from J, the junction contained 5 bases not matched to a gene. The DNA for the CDR3 is TGTGCCAGCAGCTTTACTAGCGCATCCGAGCAGTACTTC. This codes for CASSFTSASEQYF.